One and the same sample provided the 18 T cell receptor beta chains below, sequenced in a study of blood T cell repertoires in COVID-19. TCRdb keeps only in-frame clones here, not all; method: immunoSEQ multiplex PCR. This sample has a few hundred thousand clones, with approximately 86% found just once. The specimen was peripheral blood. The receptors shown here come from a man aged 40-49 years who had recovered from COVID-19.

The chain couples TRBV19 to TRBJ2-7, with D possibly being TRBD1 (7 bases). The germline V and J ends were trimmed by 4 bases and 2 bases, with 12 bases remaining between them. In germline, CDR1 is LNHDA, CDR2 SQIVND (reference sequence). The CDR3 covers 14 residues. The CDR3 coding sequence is TGTGCCAGTAGTACCGCGGGGACAGCCTACGAGCAGTACTTC. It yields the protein CASSTAGTAYEQYF.

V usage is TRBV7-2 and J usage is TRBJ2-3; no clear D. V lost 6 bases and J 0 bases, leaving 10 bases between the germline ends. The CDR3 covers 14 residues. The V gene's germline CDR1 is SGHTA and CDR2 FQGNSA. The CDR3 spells CASSTVVSTDTQYF. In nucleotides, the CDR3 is TGTGCCAGCAGTACGGTGGTTAGCACAGATACGCAGTATTTT.

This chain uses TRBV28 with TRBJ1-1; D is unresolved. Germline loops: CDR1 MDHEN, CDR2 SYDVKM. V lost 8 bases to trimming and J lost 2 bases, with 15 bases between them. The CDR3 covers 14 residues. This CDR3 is CASDGVDSNTEAFF. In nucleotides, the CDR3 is TGTGCCAGCGACGGAGTAGATTCAAACACTGAAGCTTTCTTT.

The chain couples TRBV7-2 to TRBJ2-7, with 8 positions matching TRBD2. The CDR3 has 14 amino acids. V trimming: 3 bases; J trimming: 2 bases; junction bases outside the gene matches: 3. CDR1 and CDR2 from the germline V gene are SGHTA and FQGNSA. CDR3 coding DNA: TGTGCCAGCAGCTTTAGCGGGGCTACCTACGAGCAGTACTTC. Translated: CASSFSGATYEQYF.

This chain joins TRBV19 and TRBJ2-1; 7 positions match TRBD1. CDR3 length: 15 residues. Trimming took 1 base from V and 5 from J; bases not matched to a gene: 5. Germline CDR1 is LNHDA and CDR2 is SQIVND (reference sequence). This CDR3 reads CASSIAPDRHNEQFF. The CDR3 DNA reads TGTGCCAGTAGTATAGCCCCGGACAGGCACAATGAGCAGTTCTTC.

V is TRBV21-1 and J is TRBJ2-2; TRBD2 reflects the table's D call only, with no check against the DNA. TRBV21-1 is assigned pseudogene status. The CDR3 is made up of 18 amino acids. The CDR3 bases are TGTGCCAATCAGGCAGGCTCATCAGGACTAGCGGTCGCCGGGGAGCTGTTTTTT. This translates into CANQAGSSGLAVAGELFF.

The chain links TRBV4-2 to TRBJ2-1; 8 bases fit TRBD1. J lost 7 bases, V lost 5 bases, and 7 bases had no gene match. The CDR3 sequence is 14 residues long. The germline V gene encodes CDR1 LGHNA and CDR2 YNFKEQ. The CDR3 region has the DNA TGTGCCAGCAGCTCGCGGACAGGGTTAAATGAGCAGTTCTTC. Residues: CASSSRTGLNEQFF.

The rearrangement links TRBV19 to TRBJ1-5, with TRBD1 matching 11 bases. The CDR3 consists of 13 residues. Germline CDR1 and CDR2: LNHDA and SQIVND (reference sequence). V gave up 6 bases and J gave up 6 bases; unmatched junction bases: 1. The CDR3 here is CASRDRGLQPQHF. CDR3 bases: TGTGCCAGTAGGGACAGGGGGCTTCAGCCCCAGCATTTT.

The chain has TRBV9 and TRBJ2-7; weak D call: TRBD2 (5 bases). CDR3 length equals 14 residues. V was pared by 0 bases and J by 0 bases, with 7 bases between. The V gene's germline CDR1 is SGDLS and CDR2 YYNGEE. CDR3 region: CASSVASSSYEQYF. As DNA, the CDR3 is TGTGCCAGCAGCGTAGCTAGCAGCTCCTACGAGCAGTACTTC.

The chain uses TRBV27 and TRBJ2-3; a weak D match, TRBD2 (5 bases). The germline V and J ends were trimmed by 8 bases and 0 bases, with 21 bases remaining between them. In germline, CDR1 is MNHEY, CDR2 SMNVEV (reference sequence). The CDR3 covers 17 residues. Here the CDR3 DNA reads TGTGCCAGCCTCCCGGATGGCGGGCTGATTAGCACAGATACGCAGTATTTT. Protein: CASLPDGGLISTDTQYF.

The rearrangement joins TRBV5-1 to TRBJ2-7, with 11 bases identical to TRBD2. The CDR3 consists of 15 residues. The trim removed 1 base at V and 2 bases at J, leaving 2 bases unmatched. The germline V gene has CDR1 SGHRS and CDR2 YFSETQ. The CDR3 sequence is CASSLLAGGPYEQYF. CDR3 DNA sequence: TGCGCCAGCAGCTTGCTAGCGGGAGGCCCCTACGAGCAGTACTTC.

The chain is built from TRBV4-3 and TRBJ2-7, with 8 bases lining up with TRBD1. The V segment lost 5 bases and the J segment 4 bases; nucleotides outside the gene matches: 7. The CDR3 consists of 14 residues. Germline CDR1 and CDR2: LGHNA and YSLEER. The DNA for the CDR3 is TGCGCCAGCAGCGCCGGGCAGGGGGCTTACGAGCAGTACTTC. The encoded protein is CASSAGQGAYEQYF.

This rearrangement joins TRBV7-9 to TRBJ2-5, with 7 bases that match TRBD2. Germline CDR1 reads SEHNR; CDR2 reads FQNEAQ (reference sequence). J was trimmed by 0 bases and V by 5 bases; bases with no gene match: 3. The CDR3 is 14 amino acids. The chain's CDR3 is CASSPGRYQETQYF. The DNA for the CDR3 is TGTGCCAGCAGCCCCGGGAGGTACCAAGAGACCCAGTACTTC.

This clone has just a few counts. CDR3 sequence reads: CASSSWTGGNSPLHF. In nucleotides, the CDR3 is TGTGCCAGCAGCTCCTGGACAGGGGGCAATTCACCCCTCCACTTT. V usage is TRBV5-4 and J usage is TRBJ1-6, with 11 bases matching TRBD1. Germline V gene lookup returns CDR1 SGHNT and CDR2 YYREEE (reference sequence). The CDR3 is made up of 15 amino acids. Trimming removed 3 bases from V and 7 bases from J; junction bases left unmatched: 3. Based on the CDR3 plus reference TRBV5-4 and TRBJ1-6, the full variable domain is ETGVTQSPTHLIKTRGQQVTLRCSSQSGHNTVSWYQQALGQGPQFIFQYYREEENGRGNFPPRFSGLQFPNYSSELNVNALELDDSALYLCASSSWTGGNSPLHFGNGTRLTVT.

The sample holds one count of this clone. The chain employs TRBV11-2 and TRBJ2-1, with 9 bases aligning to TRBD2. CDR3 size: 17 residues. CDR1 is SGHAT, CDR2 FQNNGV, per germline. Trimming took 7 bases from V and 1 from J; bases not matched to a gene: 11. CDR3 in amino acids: CASTHGAGGPSYNEQFF. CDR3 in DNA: TGTGCCAGCACCCACGGGGCGGGGGGGCCTTCCTACAATGAGCAGTTCTTC.

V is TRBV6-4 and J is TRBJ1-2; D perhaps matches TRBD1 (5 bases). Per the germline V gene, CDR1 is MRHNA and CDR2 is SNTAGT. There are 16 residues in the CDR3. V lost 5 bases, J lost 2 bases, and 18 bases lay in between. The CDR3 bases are TGTGCCAGCAGTCACCCCCCCGAGGAGGGGAACTATGGCTACACCTTC. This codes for CASSHPPEEGNYGYTF.

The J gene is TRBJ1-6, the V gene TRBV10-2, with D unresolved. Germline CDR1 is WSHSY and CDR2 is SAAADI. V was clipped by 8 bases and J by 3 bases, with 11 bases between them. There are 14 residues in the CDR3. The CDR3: CASRGSVYNSPLHF. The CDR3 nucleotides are TGCGCCAGCCGCGGGAGCGTCTATAATTCACCCCTCCACTTT.

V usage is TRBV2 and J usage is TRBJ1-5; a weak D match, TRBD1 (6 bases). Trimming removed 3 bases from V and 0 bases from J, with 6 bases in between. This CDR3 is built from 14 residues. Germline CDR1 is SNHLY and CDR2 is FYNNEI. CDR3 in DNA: TGTGCCAGCAGTGACAGGGGTAGCAATCAGCCCCAGCATTTT. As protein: CASSDRGSNQPQHF. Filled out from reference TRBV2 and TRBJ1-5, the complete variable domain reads EPEVTQTPSHQVTQMGQEVILRCVPISNHLYFYWYRQILGQKVEFLVSFYNNEISEKSEIFDDQFSVERPDGSNFTLKIRSTKLEDSAMYFCASSDRGSNQPQHFGDGTRLSIL.